This T cell receptor beta chain was captured by sequencing in a study of CD8+ T cells in alopecia areata. Overall study findings and caveats: Mouse data revealed clearer TCR sharing than patient data did, a gap possibly tied to HLA.

This clone is medium-sized in the sample. Its antigen is undetermined. V was clipped by 3 bases and J by 0 bases, with 7 bases between them. The CDR3 extends over 14 amino acids. Germline V gene lookup returns CDR1 LNHNV and CDR2 YYDKDF (reference sequence). Reverse transcribed after extraction, RNA yielded cDNA as the sequencing template. The repertoire was sequenced with immunoSEQ multiplex PCR; TCRdb's copy has only in-frame clones and lacks some. The sample includes 34,000 or so clones, less than 70% of them seen just once. The investigators collected lesional scalp punch biopsies and peripheral blood from alopecia areata patients.

The rearrangement links TRBV15 to TRBJ2-3; perhaps D is TRBD1 or TRBD2 (5 bases each). The material sequenced was NKG2D-high CD8+ T cells sorted from blood. The source is a human donor with alopecia areata. As DNA, the CDR3 is TGTGCCACCAGCAGTAGGGACAGCACAGATACGCAGTATTTT. Its protein product is CATSSRDSTDTQYF.